These T cell receptor beta chains were read from a single sample in a study of T-cell reconstitution after alpha-beta-depleted transplantation in children. TCRdb reanalysed the PCR reads using MiXCR and keeps one entry per CDR3 protein. Altogether about 830,000 distinct CDR3 sequences are present, about 16% being singletons, with the ten largest covering under 6%. The material sequenced was PBMCs, mostly from graft donor cells, taken 360 days after TCRalphabeta/CD19-depleted stem cell transplant. The source of these receptors is a male patient aged 5 to 17 who had a stem cell transplant for acute lymphoblastic leukemia, so the T cells may come from the graft donor. Both conserved end residues are part of each CDR3. D genes are given only for firm matches. Clone size is not always given. Where it is, it says once, few, many or a class for expanded clones.

cdr3_nt cdr3_aa clone_size d_call j_call v_call
TGTGCCAGCAGTGAATATATACGGGTTGGGGTGTTCTTC CASSEYIRVGVFF many . TRBJ2-1 TRBV25-1
TGCAGCACATTGGGACAGGGGGCATTCAATGAGCAGTTCTTC CSTLGQGAFNEQFF few TRBD1 TRBJ2-1 TRBV29-1
TGTGCCAGCCGGGGGCCTACGGGAAGGGACACTGAAGCTTTCTTT CASRGPTGRDTEAFF . . TRBJ1-1 TRBV19
TGTGCCAGCAGCTTGAAAAGGACTAGTTTCTACGAGCAGTACTTC CASSLKRTSFYEQYF many TRBD2 TRBJ2-7 TRBV5-6
TGTGCCAGCAGTAGTGGCAGGGGGAATACTGAAGCTTTCTTT CASSSGRGNTEAFF many TRBD1 TRBJ1-1 TRBV2
TGCGCCAGCAGCCGAGGAGGAAGCGGCCAAGAGACCCAGTACTTC CASSRGGSGQETQYF . . TRBJ2-5 TRBV5-1
TGTGCCAGCAGTTCTCGAGCGGGAGGTTTCCCCGAGCAGTACTTC CASSSRAGGFPEQYF few TRBD2 TRBJ2-7 TRBV6-5
TGTGCCAGCATTTCCCATTTAGATACGCAGTATTTT CASISHLDTQYF few . TRBJ2-3 TRBV27
TGTGCCAGCAGCCCAGAGCGATGGCTAAATGAGCAGTTCTTC CASSPERWLNEQFF many . TRBJ2-1 TRBV7-2
TGTGCCAGCAGCCTAGGGGGACTAGCGGGACCAGATACGCAGTATTTT CASSLGGLAGPDTQYF . TRBD2 TRBJ2-3 TRBV11-3
TGTGCCAGCAGCTTACAACGTTACACAGATACGCAGTATTTT CASSLQRYTDTQYF . . TRBJ2-3 TRBV7-3
TGTGCCAGCTCTAGGGTACGAGGGACAGAGACCCAGTACTTC CASSRVRGTETQYF many . TRBJ2-5 TRBV7-9
TGTGCCAGCAGCTTACCCCTAGAGGGGGACACAGATACGCAGTATTTT CASSLPLEGDTDTQYF few . TRBJ2-3 TRBV7-9
TGTGCCAGCAGTTTCTGGGACAGGGGATCCTACGAGCAGTACTTC CASSFWDRGSYEQYF many TRBD1 TRBJ2-7 TRBV28
TGTGCCAGCAGTGGACAGGGAGTTTTCTATGGCTACACCTTC CASSGQGVFYGYTF . TRBD1 TRBJ1-2 TRBV25-1